Listed here are 14 T cell receptor beta chains from one sample, sequenced in a study of T cell responses to AZD1222 COVID-19 vaccine. Measured with immunoSEQ multiplex PCR; TCRdb has only the in-frame clones, and not every one. Among roughly 150,000 clones listed, 80% to 90% were seen once. The sample consisted of peripheral blood, taken after recovery from COVID-19. These receptors all stem from an adult who had recovered from COVID-19.

The chain carries TRBV9 and TRBJ2-1, with D possibly being TRBD1 or TRBD2 (6 bases each). This CDR3 spans 15 amino acids. The germline gives CDR1 SGDLS, CDR2 YYNGEE. V dropped 3 bases and J dropped 2 bases, with 12 bases sitting between them. The CDR3 sequence: CASSEEGETYNEQFF. The CDR3 DNA is TGTGCCAGCAGCGAGGAGGGGGAGACCTACAATGAGCAGTTCTTC.

The V and J genes are TRBV6-1 and TRBJ1-2; TRBD1 is a possible D gene (5 bases). Deletions cut 2 bases from V and 3 bases from J, with 13 bases between. The CDR3 has 15 residues. Germline V CDR1 and CDR2: MNHNS, SASEGT. The CDR3: CASSEIRGRDYGYTF. CDR3 DNA sequence: TGTGCCAGCAGTGAAATTAGGGGCCGGGACTATGGCTACACCTTC.

V and J are TRBV24-1 and TRBJ1-1; TRBD1 might be the D (5 bases). This CDR3 is 15 amino acids long. Trimming removed 1 base at V and 7 bases at J, with 15 bases between. Germline lookup yields CDR1 KGHDR and CDR2 SFDVKD. CDR3 sequence: CATSDFYLVRGEAFF. The CDR3 coding sequence is TGTGCCACCAGTGATTTCTATTTAGTGAGGGGTGAAGCTTTCTTT.

Points on this clone: One end of the junction fails to match germline, which may point to a read error. The chain is built from TRBV7-7 and TRBJ1-4, with unresolved D. Germline CDR1 reads SSHAT; CDR2 reads FNYEAQ (reference sequence). The CDR3 contains 13 residues. CDR3 coding DNA: TGTGCTAGCAGCTTAGGGTATGGGGAAAAACTGTTTTTT. Its protein is CASSLGYGEKLFF.

The V gene is TRBV15, the J gene TRBJ1-2; D is ambiguous. The V gene lost 0 bases and the J gene lost 8 bases, with 13 bases spanning the gap. The germline CDR1 and CDR2 sequences are LNHNV and YYDKDF (reference sequence). This CDR3 is 14 amino acids long. CDR3 protein: CATSRDDSGRGYTF. The CDR3 region has the DNA TGTGCCACCAGCAGAGATGACTCCGGAAGGGGCTACACCTTC.

This clone was picked up one time. The chain uses TRBV7-2 and TRBJ2-3; D is undetermined. Germline assignment: CDR1 SGHTA and CDR2 FQGNSA. The CDR3 extends over 13 amino acids. Trimming took 3 bases from V and 6 from J, leaving 10 bases between them. The CDR3 nucleotides are TGTGCCAGCAGCTTCACGCGTGGGGATACGCAGTATTTT. Residues: CASSFTRGDTQYF.

The chain has TRBV24-1 and TRBJ2-2; D gene uncertain. This CDR3 is built from 16 residues. Germline-derived CDR1 and CDR2 are KGHDR and SFDVKD. The germline V and J ends were trimmed by 2 bases and 0 bases, with 9 bases remaining between them. The CDR3 sequence is CATSDSARANTGELFF. DNA for the CDR3: TGTGCCACCAGTGATTCGGCCCGAGCGAACACCGGGGAGCTGTTTTTT.

This clone came up a few times. V and J are TRBV10-3 and TRBJ1-5; D might be TRBD1 (5 bases). The V end was cut by 11 bases, the J end by 1 base, with 15 bases between. CDR3 length: 14 amino acids. Per germline, CDR1 ENHRY and CDR2 SYGVKD. CDR3 amino acids: CASRSGQSNQPQHF. Here the CDR3 DNA reads TGTGCCTCCAGGTCGGGGCAGAGCAATCAGCCCCAGCATTTT.

This chain connects TRBV4-1 to TRBJ2-3, with D maybe TRBD2 (5 bases). Trimming shortened V by 0 bases and J by 2 bases, and 12 bases separated the two germline ends. The germline V gene encodes CDR1 MGHRA and CDR2 YSYEKL. This CDR3 region has 16 residues. The CDR3 spells CASSQEDFGVTDTQYF. The DNA for the CDR3 is TGCGCCAGCAGCCAAGAGGATTTCGGGGTCACAGATACGCAGTATTTT.

The rearrangement links TRBV7-9 to TRBJ2-7, with unresolved D. Germline V gene data show CDR1 as SEHNR and CDR2 as FQNEAQ (reference sequence). The ends were cut back, 2 bases at V and 2 bases at J, with 7 bases in the middle. This CDR3 region has 13 residues. The CDR3 spells CASSLKQPYEQYF. Written as DNA, the CDR3 is TGTGCCAGCAGCTTAAAACAGCCCTACGAGCAGTACTTC.

The chain joins TRBV18 to TRBJ1-3; 7 positions match TRBD1. The CDR3 has 18 amino acids. The germline gives CDR1 KGHSH, CDR2 LQKENI. The V segment lost 2 bases and the J segment 0 bases; nucleotides outside the gene matches: 10. The CDR3 spells CASSPLGDSKSSGNTIYF. The CDR3 DNA follows: TGTGCCAGCTCACCATTGGGGGACAGTAAGTCCTCTGGAAACACCATATATTTT.

The genes are TRBV4-1 and TRBJ1-5; D not certain. Germline loops: CDR1 MGHRA, CDR2 YSYEKL. This CDR3 region has 15 residues. V lost 2 bases, J lost 0 bases, and 8 bases lay in between. In DNA, the CDR3 is TGCGCCAGCAGCCAAACACAAGTTAGCAATCAGCCCCAGCATTTT. Translated, it gives CASSQTQVSNQPQHF.

This clone was seen just once. This rearrangement joins TRBV19 to TRBJ1-5, with 8 bases lining up with TRBD1. This CDR3 is 16 amino acids long. The junction had 9 bases not matched to a gene; V was cut back by 5 bases and J by 3 bases. Germline-derived CDR1 and CDR2 are LNHDA and SQIVND (reference sequence). CDR3 sequence (DNA): TGTGCCAGTAGTTGGACGGGGACAGGAGCCAATCAGCCCCAGCATTTT. Amino acid sequence: CASSWTGTGANQPQHF.

With regard to this clone: The same CDR3 can be traced to other DNA sequences in this sample. The genes are TRBV20-1 and TRBJ1-2; D not resolved. Germline V CDR1 and CDR2: DFQATT, SNEGSKA (reference sequence). The CDR3 loop spans 11 amino acids. The V and J ends lost 1 base and 6 bases respectively, with 6 bases between them. CDR3 coding DNA: TGCAGTGCTAGAGTGGTAGATGGCTACACCTTC. The encoded protein is CSARVVDGYTF.